The clone carrying this T cell receptor beta chain was seen many times. Its specificity is unknown. Trimming shortened V by 1 base and J by 7 bases, and 5 bases separated the two germline ends. Germline V gene lookup returns CDR1 MNHEY and CDR2 SVGEGT. CDR3 length: 12 residues. TCR cDNA received a 3' ligated oligonucleotide that carried a UMI. This sample was taken from a study of naive and memory T cell subsets. Notes on the study in general: Potentially, T cell activation and differentiation skew this RNA-based measurement.

Amplification of ligated cDNA took four PCR rounds with SP2 and nested alpha and beta constant primers. Blood and skin TCR RNA was reverse transcribed with alpha and beta constant primers. TCRdb processed the 5' RACE reads anew with MiXCR; each CDR3 protein has one entry. The table records 55,000 to 70,000 distinct CDR3 sequences, 7.6% of them present only once. The clonotype was recovered from a female donor in good health. The V and J genes are TRBV6-2 or TRBV6-3 and TRBJ2-1; no firm D call. The CDR3 DNA reads as TGTGCCAGCAGTTACTGGAGAAATGAGCAGTTCTTC. Amino acid sequence: CASSYWRNEQFF.